Following are 18 T cell receptor beta chains from one sample sequenced in a study of blood T cell repertoires in COVID-19. Produced via immunoSEQ multiplex PCR; TCRdb's table is partial and in-frame only. This sample has over 20,000 clones, with around nine tenths found just once. The sample was peripheral blood. These receptors all come from a man aged 70-80 years with active COVID-19.

The sample holds a few counts of this clone. This rearrangement joins TRBV6-1 to TRBJ2-2; 10 positions match TRBD2. In germline, CDR1 is MNHNS, CDR2 SASEGT. The CDR3 runs to 18 residues. V lost 0 bases to trimming and J lost 0 bases; unmatched junction nucleotides: 4. In DNA, the CDR3 is TGTGCCAGCAGTGAAGCCATAGCGGGAGGAGCGAACACCGGGGAGCTGTTTTTT. Its protein product is CASSEAIAGGANTGELFF.

The chain combines TRBV11-2 with TRBJ1-4, with TRBD1 matching over 8 bases. This CDR3 contains 16 residues. V was pared by 6 bases and J by 6 bases, with 12 bases of the junction left unmatched. The germline V gene encodes CDR1 SGHAT and CDR2 FQNNGV. The CDR3 DNA sequence: TGTGCCAGCAGTCCCCGTGCAGGACAGGGTTATGAAAAACTGTTTTTT. It codes for CASSPRAGQGYEKLFF.

The rearrangement joins TRBV6-6 to TRBJ2-7, with 7 bases that match TRBD1. CDR1 and CDR2 (germline): MNHNY, SVGAGI (reference sequence). V lost 7 bases and J lost 3; bases outside the gene matches: 9. CDR3 length: 14 amino acids. Here the CDR3 DNA reads TGTGCCAGCACTCCGGACAGGATTGGCTACGAGCAGTACTTC. It is translated as CASTPDRIGYEQYF.

The J gene is TRBJ2-7, the V gene TRBV5-5, with TRBD2 as a possible D gene (5 bases). Per the germline V gene, CDR1 is SGHKS and CDR2 is YYEKEE (reference sequence). V lost 0 bases, J lost 4 bases, and 14 bases lay in between. The CDR3 length is 15 residues. As DNA, the CDR3 is TGTGCCAGCAGCTTGGTACCGCTAGCAGCGTACGAGCAGTACTTC. It encodes CASSLVPLAAYEQYF.

The CDR3 sequence: CASSQEDYGGDTDTQYF. In DNA form, the CDR3 reads TGTGCCAGCAGCCAAGAAGACTACGGGGGGGACACAGATACGCAGTATTTT. The chain is built from TRBV4-2 and TRBJ2-3, with 8 bases lining up with TRBD2. Germline trimming cut 0 bases from V and 2 bases from J; bases unmatched to any gene: 7. Germline loops: CDR1 LGHNA, CDR2 YNFKEQ. The CDR3 spans 17 residues.

The chain joins TRBV27 to TRBJ2-3; 9 bases fit TRBD1. The CDR3 spans 18 residues. V lost 1 base to trimming and J lost 1 base; unmatched junction nucleotides: 9. Germline loops: CDR1 MNHEY, CDR2 SMNVEV (reference sequence). The CDR3 nucleotides read TGTGCCAGCAGTTTATATTCCGCATGGACAGGGGGCACAGATACGCAGTATTTT. Amino acid sequence: CASSLYSAWTGGTDTQYF.

The genes are TRBV19 and TRBJ1-1, with no clear D. The CDR3 is made up of 13 amino acids. With 8 bases removed from V and 2 bases from J, the gap between germline ends came to 12 bases. Germline V gene sequence: CDR1 LNHDA, CDR2 SQIVND (reference sequence). For the CDR3, the DNA is TGTGCCAGTGGCTTATGGCCAAACACTGAAGCTTTCTTT. This codes for CASGLWPNTEAFF.

The J gene is TRBJ2-1, the V gene TRBV5-1; 9 bases agree with TRBD2. The germline V gene encodes CDR1 SGHRS and CDR2 YFSETQ. The CDR3 runs 17 residues. J was trimmed by 8 bases and V by 3 bases; bases with no gene match: 15. The CDR3 here is CASSSATGRGGLDEQFF. The CDR3 DNA sequence: TGCGCCAGCAGCTCGGCGACGGGGCGGGGGGGCCTGGATGAGCAGTTCTTC.

The rearrangement uses TRBV5-4 and TRBJ2-1, with D perhaps matching TRBD2 (6 bases). The CDR3 covers 14 residues. The V and J ends lost 0 bases and 9 bases respectively, with 13 bases between them. Germline CDR1 and CDR2: SGHNT and YYREEE (reference sequence). The CDR3 sequence: CASSLVGGWGEQFF. The CDR3 bases are TGTGCCAGCAGCTTGGTGGGGGGTTGGGGTGAGCAGTTCTTC.

The CDR3 coding sequence is TGTGCCAGCAGCTTGCGCACCACCGCCGGAGACAATGAGCAGTTCTTC. Translating it yields CASSLRTTAGDNEQFF. The chain joins TRBV5-8 to TRBJ2-1; D unclear. CDR1 is SGHTS and CDR2 is YDEGEE in the germline V gene. This CDR3 spans 16 amino acids. Trimming shortened V by 1 base and J by 5 bases, and 16 bases separated the two germline ends.

The chain links TRBV5-1 to TRBJ2-1; 12 bases map to TRBD2. This CDR3 region has 16 residues. Germline V gene sequence: CDR1 SGHRS, CDR2 YFSETQ. V lost 4 bases and J lost 9; bases outside the gene matches: 11. This CDR3 reads CASSAQTSGSPGEQFF. In DNA, the CDR3 is TGCGCCAGCAGCGCACAGACTAGCGGGAGCCCGGGTGAGCAGTTCTTC.

The CDR3 DNA follows: TGCGCCAGCAGCTTGGCGGGGACTTCTCAAGAGACCCAGTACTTC. This sequence encodes CASSLAGTSQETQYF. This chain uses TRBV5-1 with TRBJ2-5, with D maybe TRBD2 (6 bases). The germline CDR1 and CDR2 sequences are SGHRS and YFSETQ. Trimming pared 0 bases from V and 2 bases from J, leaving 11 bases between. The CDR3 sequence is 15 residues long.

This clone is a singleton in its sample. V is TRBV2 and J is TRBJ2-7, with 14 bases fitting TRBD2. The junction had 15 bases not matched to a gene; V was cut back by 11 bases and J by 3 bases. The CDR3 covers 17 residues. Per the germline V gene, CDR1 is SNHLY and CDR2 is FYNNEI. The CDR3 region has the DNA TGTGCCGCTGGTTGGGGGACTAGCGGGAGAGAGGGCTACGAGCAGTACTTC. Translation gives CAAGWGTSGREGYEQYF. Looking up the rest from reference TRBV2 and TRBJ2-7 gives the full variable domain: EPEVTQTPSHQVTQMGQEVILRCVPISNHLYFYWYRQILGQKVEFLVSFYNNEISEKSEIFDDQFSVERPDGSNFTLKIRSTKLEDSAMYFCAAGWGTSGREGYEQYFGPGTRLTVT.

In its sample, this clone was seen once. This chain links TRBV18 with TRBJ2-1, with TRBD2 matching over 9 bases. CDR3 length: 16 residues. The V and J ends lost 2 bases and 8 bases, in that order; junction bases with no gene match: 10. Looked up from germline, CDR1 is KGHSH and CDR2 is LQKENI. CDR3 loop: CASSPGTSHNKDEQFF. The CDR3 coding sequence is TGTGCCAGCTCACCAGGGACTAGCCACAATAAGGATGAGCAGTTCTTC.

The V and J genes are TRBV5-1 and TRBJ2-1; D remains ambiguous. Germline CDR1 is SGHRS and CDR2 is YFSETQ. V dropped 2 bases and J dropped 9 bases, with 15 bases sitting between them. The CDR3 extends over 14 amino acids. CDR3 amino acids: CASSLLRLGGEQFF. The CDR3 DNA follows: TGCGCCAGCAGCTTATTACGGCTAGGTGGTGAGCAGTTCTTC.

The V and J genes are TRBV19 and TRBJ2-7; D might be TRBD1 (5 bases). V lost 4 bases and J 3 bases, leaving 10 bases between the germline ends. There are 13 residues in the CDR3. Germline lookup yields CDR1 LNHDA and CDR2 SQIVND (reference sequence). The CDR3 coding sequence is TGTGCCAGTAGTAAGCCAGGGATCTACGAGCAGTACTTC. This gives the protein CASSKPGIYEQYF.

CDR3 DNA: TGTGCCAGCAGCCAAGGATGGGGGGGCACCGGGGAGCTGTTTTTT. This gives the protein CASSQGWGGTGELFF. This rearrangement joins TRBV3-1 (or the pseudogene TRBV3-2) to TRBJ2-2; 7 positions agree with TRBD2. The germline CDR1 and CDR2 sequences are LGHDT and YNNKEL (reference sequence). Trimming took 1 base from V and 4 from J; bases not matched to a gene: 3. CDR3 length: 15 amino acids.

The chain links TRBV21-1 to TRBJ1-3; TRBD1 was called by the table and not checked on the DNA. TRBV21-1 is assigned pseudogene status. This CDR3 region has 20 residues. The CDR3 spells CASSRRPQSPRDREGNTIYF. The CDR3 DNA sequence: TGTGCCAGCAGCAGACGCCCCCAAAGCCCCCGGGACAGGGAGGGGAACACCATATATTTT.